This TCR beta chain came from a study of cytomegalovirus exposure and HLA in healthy donors. Remarks on this clone: Its antigen is currently unknown.

Trimming removed 3 bases from V and 0 bases from J, with 19 bases in between. CDR1 SGHRS and CDR2 YFSETQ come from the germline V gene. The CDR3 consists of 17 residues. It was with 60 Vbeta and 13 Jbeta primers that the PCR ran. Libraries were prepared by immunoSEQ multiplex PCR; TCRdb keeps only in-frame clonotypes and omits some of them. Of 150,000 to 200,000 clones listed, roughly 82% are singletons. Study-wide results and limits: Sequencing likely generated an artifact that appeared as a cluster of highly shared sequence variants.

Donors had nominal health at sampling but likely had unrecorded immune exposures. The source of this sequence is a woman between 25 and 40 years old in good health and CMV-seronegative. This rearrangement joins TRBV5-1 to TRBJ2-7, with a tentative D call TRBD1 (6 bases). The sample was PBMCs. CDR3 DNA sequence: TGCGCCAGCAGCTCTTGGACAGCACCGGGCGGCTCCTACGAGCAGTACTTC. Translated, it gives CASSSWTAPGGSYEQYF.